This T cell receptor (beta chain) originates from a study of blood T cell repertoires in COVID-19. This clone was seen at least ten times. This same CDR3 is encoded by further DNA sequences in the sample. The CDR3 contains 14 residues. The germline CDR1 and CDR2 sequences are SGHRS and YFSETQ. Between the trimmed V and J ends, which lost 3 bases and 0 bases, there was a span of 9 bases. TCRdb's table, derived via immunoSEQ multiplex PCR, lists solely in-frame clones and lacks some. The table shows a few hundred thousand clones, with less than 90% occurring only once. The receptor's source is a woman aged 30 to 39 who had recovered from COVID-19. Sample: PBMCs or T cells enriched from blood (not recorded which). The chain links TRBV5-1 to TRBJ1-2; D is unclear. The CDR3 sequence: CASSSGGTNYGYTF. CDR3 bases: TGCGCCAGCAGCTCGGGAGGAACTAACTATGGCTACACCTTC.